Sequencing of this T cell receptor (beta chain) was carried out in a study of OX40 agonist ivuxolimab in advanced cancers. Overall study: Patients were treated with ivuxolimab, an agonistic anti-OX40 (CD134) antibody.

The assay was immunoSEQ multiplex PCR, and TCRdb's table has in-frame clones only and misses some. The sample lists under 70,000 clones, about 86% occurring once. A note on this clone: Its antigen is undetermined.

Trimming left V 1 base short and J 5 bases short, with 12 bases between. Germline assignment: CDR1 SGHRS and CDR2 YFSETQ. CDR3 length equals 14 residues. Anyone with autoimmune disease history or systemic immunosuppression was excluded. Study results and caveats: It was not determined which antigens were specifically recognized by the peripheral T cells that had undergone clonal expansion.

The source was CD4+ or CD8+ T cells sorted from blood, collected in a trial of the OX40 agonist ivuxolimab. This TCR came from an adult with an advanced solid tumor such as melanoma, head and neck, liver or kidney cancer. The chain employs TRBV5-1 and TRBJ1-1; D gene unclear. The CDR3 bases are TGCGCCAGCAGCTTGAACGGAGGGCCAACTGAAGCTTTCTTT. Protein product: CASSLNGGPTEAFF.